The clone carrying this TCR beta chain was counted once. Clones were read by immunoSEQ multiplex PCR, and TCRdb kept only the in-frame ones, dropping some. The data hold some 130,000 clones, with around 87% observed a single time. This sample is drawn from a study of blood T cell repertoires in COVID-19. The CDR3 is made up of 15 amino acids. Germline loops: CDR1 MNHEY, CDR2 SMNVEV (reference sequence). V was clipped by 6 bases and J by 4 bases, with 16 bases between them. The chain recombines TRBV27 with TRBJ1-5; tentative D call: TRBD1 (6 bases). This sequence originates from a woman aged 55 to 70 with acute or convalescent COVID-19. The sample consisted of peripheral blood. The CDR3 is CASRPQPQGNQPQHF. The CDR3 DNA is TGTGCCAGCAGACCTCAACCCCAGGGGAATCAGCCCCAGCATTTT.